This entry describes one T cell receptor beta chain. What it recognizes is unknown. This CDR3 contains 15 residues. Trimming removed 4 bases from V and 0 bases from J, with 12 bases in between. CDR1 is LGHNA and CDR2 is YSLEER in the germline V gene. A 5'RACE reaction primed in the constant segment made cDNA libraries of TCR alpha and TCR beta, and these carried sample barcodes and UMIs. In TCRdb, the 5' RACE reads were re-called with MiXCR into one record per CDR3 protein. The data show roughly 480,000 distinct CDR3 sequences, around 25% seen once. This record belongs to a study of T-cell memory formation after mild COVID-19. Broader study findings: Chiefly within CM and EM were the contracting CD4+ clones; CD8+ ones were within EMRA.

V is TRBV4-3 and J is TRBJ1-2; D is unresolved. The sequence was collected from an adult woman who had mild COVID-19 (a few samples of this study predate the infection). Cell type and time point are not known. The specimen sequenced was PBMCs or a T cell subset sorted from them (not recorded which). The CDR3 DNA reads TGCGCCAGCAGCCCGGAGGCGGGATCTAACTATGGCTACACCTTC. This codes for CASSPEAGSNYGYTF.